This is a list of T cell receptor beta chains from one sample in a study of glioma-infiltrating T cells after dendritic cell vaccination. The table came from immunoSEQ multiplex PCR; TCRdb's copy has only in-frame clones and leaves some out. The repertoire consists of approximately 22,000 clones, with roughly 78% occurring once and the leading ten covering 30% to 45%. The input for sequencing was blood, taken before dendritic cell vaccination. Receptors were obtained from a human donor with glioblastoma. The CDR3 runs from the conserved cysteine through the conserved F or W. Each record gives: V gene, D gene, J gene, clone size, CDR3 DNA, CDR3 protein. The D gene is left open where the match is weak. The size of a clone is reported for some rows only, either as once, few or many, or as a class for expanded clones.

>TRBV5-4|TRBD2|TRBJ2-1|-
TGTGCCAGCAGCCCACAGACTAGCCTGTGGGGTGAGCAGTTCTTC
CASSPQTSLWGEQFF
>TRBV4-3|-|TRBJ2-2|once
TGCGCCAGCAGCGAAGCAGGGGACCCATCCGGGGAGCTGTTTTTT
CASSEAGDPSGELFF
>TRBV19|-|TRBJ2-2|-
TGTGCCAGTAGCCCCGGGTCCGCGAACACCGGGGAGCTGTTTTTT
CASSPGSANTGELFF
>TRBV29-1|-|TRBJ1-1|few
TGCAGCGTTAGCTACACTGAAGCTTTCTTT
CSVSYTEAFF
>TRBV25-1|-|TRBJ1-1|once
TGTGCCAGCAGTGTCGGGAGCACTGAAGCTTTCTTT
CASSVGSTEAFF
>TRBV9|TRBD1|TRBJ2-2|few
TGTGCCAGCAGCGTGAGGACAGGAAACACCGGGGAGCTGTTTTTT
CASSVRTGNTGELFF
>TRBV11-2|-|TRBJ2-4|-
TGTGCCAGCAGCTCCCTAGGGGAAGGTAGCATTCAGTACTTC
CASSSLGEGSIQYF
>TRBV9|-|TRBJ2-7|-
TGTGCCAGCAGCCCGCGGGACTCCGACTACGAGCAGTACTTC
CASSPRDSDYEQYF
>TRBV6-5|TRBD2|TRBJ2-1|-
TGTGCCAGCAGCCAGAGCGGGAGTGTCAATGAGCAGTTCTTC
CASSQSGSVNEQFF
>TRBV10-3|-|TRBJ1-6|-
TGTGCCATCAAGGCGGACGGGAATAATTCACCCCTCCACTTT
CAIKADGNNSPLHF
>TRBV2|TRBD1|TRBJ2-1|-
TGTGCCAGCGGTGGGGACAGCTACAATGAGCAGTTCTTC
CASGGDSYNEQFF
>TRBV29-1|-|TRBJ1-2|-
TGCAGCGTTCTATACTATGGCTACACCTTC
CSVLYYGYTF
>TRBV10-3|-|TRBJ1-4|-
TGTGCCATCAGAGGGGGAACTAATGAAAAACTGTTTTTT
CAIRGGTNEKLFF
>TRBV28|TRBD1|TRBJ1-5|-
TGTGCCAGCACCGAACCGGGACAGGGCGCTAGGGGGAATCAGCCCCAGCATTTT
CASTEPGQGARGNQPQHF
>TRBV6-5|-|TRBJ1-1|-
TGTGCCAGCAGTAGCCTTCCGGGGTACACTGAAGCTTTCTTT
CASSSLPGYTEAFF
>TRBV11-2|TRBD2|TRBJ2-7|-
TGTGCCAGCAGCTTAGAACTAGCGAGGGCCTACGAGCAGTACTTC
CASSLELARAYEQYF
>TRBV7-9|TRBD1|TRBJ2-7|once
TGTGCCAGCAGCCTAGGGACAGGGGTCTACGAGCAGTACTTC
CASSLGTGVYEQYF
>TRBV7-2|-|TRBJ1-1|-
TGTGCCAGCAGCTTAGCCGCGGGGAACACTGAAGCTTTCTTT
CASSLAAGNTEAFF